Shown below are 22 T cell receptor beta chains from a single sample sequenced in a study of HIV-infected patients and healthy controls. TCRdb called the 5' RACE reads again in MiXCR, with one record for every CDR3 protein. The sample lists about 70,000 distinct CDR3 sequences, about a sixth seen once, with less than 6% in the top ten. Material for sequencing was CD4+ T cells from blood. The receptors were gathered from a human donor in good health.

This clonotype has only a few counts. The chain employs TRBV5-1 and TRBJ2-3; D may match TRBD1 or TRBD2 (5 bases each). Germline CDR1 is SGHRS and CDR2 is YFSETQ. Trimming shortened V by 1 base and J by 2 bases, and 11 bases separated the two germline ends. The CDR3 sequence is 15 residues long. The CDR3 region has the DNA TGCGCCAGCAGCTTGTCTGTCGGGACCACAGATACGCAGTATTTT. Its protein is CASSLSVGTTDTQYF.

The rearrangement joins TRBV20-1 to TRBJ1-4, with D maybe TRBD1 (6 bases). Germline CDR1 reads DFQATT; CDR2 reads SNEGSKA (reference sequence). Trimming removed 5 bases at V and 5 bases at J, with 15 bases between. The CDR3 contains 14 residues. The CDR3 region is CSAEEQGRNEKLFF. The CDR3 DNA sequence: TGCAGTGCTGAGGAGCAGGGGCGAAATGAAAAACTGTTTTTT.

This clonotype came up many times. The V and J genes are TRBV5-1 and TRBJ2-1; 11 bases map to TRBD2. There are 15 residues in the CDR3. Germline CDR1 SGHRS, CDR2 YFSETQ. Unmatched junction bases numbered 2, after V lost 0 bases and J lost 6 bases. The CDR3: CASSLALAGVNEQFF. Here the CDR3 DNA reads TGCGCCAGCAGCTTGGCACTAGCGGGAGTCAATGAGCAGTTCTTC.

The V call is TRBV20-1, the J call TRBJ2-1; D might be TRBD2 (5 bases). V was shortened by 6 bases and J by 3 bases, with 21 bases between the two germline ends. The CDR3 runs to 16 residues. The germline CDR1 and CDR2 sequences are DFQATT and SNEGSKA (reference sequence). The CDR3 DNA reads as TGCAGTGCACCGACCGTCACTGGAGGCGTCTACAATGAGCAGTTCTTC. Translation: CSAPTVTGGVYNEQFF.

This clonotype was picked up many times. CDR3 DNA: TGCGCCAGCAGCCCGGACGGGGACGGTGAAGCTTTCTTT. Translation gives CASSPDGDGEAFF. V usage is TRBV5-1 and J usage is TRBJ1-1; the D gene is possibly TRBD1 (5 bases). This CDR3 region has 13 residues. Germline loops: CDR1 SGHRS, CDR2 YFSETQ. V was clipped by 4 bases and J by 7 bases, with 14 bases between them.

V gene TRBV11-2 combines with J gene TRBJ2-5; 9 nucleotides line up with TRBD1. CDR3 length: 15 amino acids. With V trimmed by 4 bases and J by 1 base, 4 bases remained unmatched. Germline V CDR1 and CDR2: SGHAT, FQNNGV. The CDR3 region is CASSSLTGGQETQYF. DNA of the CDR3: TGTGCCAGCAGCTCCTTGACAGGGGGCCAAGAGACCCAGTACTTC.

The rearrangement joins TRBV6-6 to TRBJ2-1; the D is unclear. The CDR3 is 16 residues long. Germline CDR1 is MNHNY and CDR2 is SVGAGI (reference sequence). V gave up 7 bases and J gave up 0 bases, with 16 bases separating them. CDR3 sequence: CASTHARASSYNEQFF. The CDR3 region has the DNA TGTGCCAGCACCCACGCAAGGGCGAGCTCCTACAATGAGCAGTTCTTC.

This rearrangement joins TRBV20-1 to TRBJ2-1; 10 bases match TRBD2. Trimming at V came to 5 bases and at J to 2 bases, leaving 6 bases not matched to a gene. The CDR3 sequence is 15 residues long. Germline V gene data show CDR1 as DFQATT and CDR2 as SNEGSKA (reference sequence). The CDR3: CSAPIAGGPYNEQFF. As DNA, the CDR3 is TGCAGTGCTCCCATAGCGGGAGGCCCCTACAATGAGCAGTTCTTC.

This clonotype occurred a few times. The chain recombines TRBV20-1 with TRBJ1-4, with D unclear. Trimming took off 0 bases at V and 9 bases at J, with 11 bases between the two ends. CDR3 length: 13 amino acids. Germline loops: CDR1 DFQATT, CDR2 SNEGSKA (reference sequence). The CDR3 coding sequence is TGCAGTGCTAGAGACCTGGAACCCAAAAAACTGTTTTTT. This sequence encodes CSARDLEPKKLFF.

This clonotype was found a few times. This chain joins TRBV30 and TRBJ2-1, with 10 positions matching TRBD2. The junction had 9 bases not matched to a gene; V was cut back by 5 bases and J by 5 bases. The V gene's germline CDR1 is GTSNPN and CDR2 SVGIG (reference sequence). The CDR3 length is 15 residues. The CDR3 reads CAWGPTSGLHNEQFF. The DNA for the CDR3 is TGTGCCTGGGGTCCGACTAGCGGGTTGCACAATGAGCAGTTCTTC.

V and J are TRBV6-2 or TRBV6-3 and TRBJ1-5; 7 positions match TRBD1. Per the germline V gene, CDR1 is MNHEY and CDR2 is SVGEGT. This CDR3 spans 15 amino acids. The junction had 3 bases not matched to a gene; V was cut back by 0 bases and J by 4 bases. The CDR3 nucleotides read TGTGCCAGCAGTTACTCGTACAGGGGTAATCAGCCCCAGCATTTT. This gives the protein CASSYSYRGNQPQHF.

With respect to this clonotype: At one of its ends the junction is not consistent with the germline gene, which may arise from a read error. This chain joins TRBV19 and TRBJ2-1, with TRBD1 matching 7 bases. The V gene's germline CDR1 is LNHDA and CDR2 SQIVND (reference sequence). This CDR3 has 16 amino acids. The CDR3 DNA is TGTGCCAGTAGTATCTGGGGACAGTACTCCTACAATGAGCAGTCCTTC. Its protein is CASSIWGQYSYNEQSF. Variable domain in full (rest from reference TRBV19 and TRBJ2-1): DGGITQSPKYLFRKEGQNVTLSCEQNLNHDAMYWYRQDPGQGLRLIYYSQIVNDFQKGDIAEGYSVSREKKESFPLTVTSAQKNPTAFYLCASSIWGQYSYNEQSFGPGTRLTVL.

This clonotype was seen only a few times. This chain connects TRBV18 to TRBJ1-3, with a tentative D call TRBD1 (5 bases). V dropped 2 bases and J dropped 4 bases, with 15 bases sitting between them. CDR3 size: 16 residues. Per the germline V gene, CDR1 is KGHSH and CDR2 is LQKENI. The CDR3, as DNA: TGTGCCAGCTCACCAGAGAAAGGGGTTGCCGGAAACACCATATATTTT. It specifies CASSPEKGVAGNTIYF.

This sequence joins TRBV5-6 and TRBJ2-3, with D perhaps matching TRBD2 (6 bases). V dropped 3 bases and J dropped 6 bases, with 14 bases sitting between them. The CDR3 contains 14 residues. Germline lookup yields CDR1 SGHDT and CDR2 YYEEEE. The CDR3 is CASSSRAGGDTQYF. As DNA, the CDR3 is TGTGCCAGCAGCTCGAGGGCTGGAGGGGATACGCAGTATTTT.

This clonotype was seen only a few times. The chain is built from TRBV14 and TRBJ2-1, with D unresolved. The length of the CDR3 is 16 residues. The ends were cut back, 0 bases at V and 3 bases at J, with 12 bases in the middle. Germline V gene lookup returns CDR1 SGHDN and CDR2 FVKESK. The CDR3: CASSQDKVYSYNEQFF. CDR3 DNA: TGTGCCAGCAGCCAAGATAAAGTATACAGCTACAATGAGCAGTTCTTC.

This clonotype appeared a few times. CDR3 nucleotide sequence: TGTGCCAGCAGCTTGATTAAGGGGGGACTAGCGGCCCTGACCTACGAGCAGTACTTC. Translation gives CASSLIKGGLAALTYEQYF. The V call is TRBV5-6, the J call TRBJ2-7, with 11 positions matching TRBD2. Germline CDR1 is SGHDT and CDR2 is YYEEEE. The CDR3 has 19 residues. The V and J ends lost 1 base and 2 bases, in that order; junction bases with no gene match: 14.

This clonotype has only a few counts. This chain uses TRBV5-6 with TRBJ1-4; tentative D call: TRBD1 (5 bases). Per the germline V gene, CDR1 is SGHDT and CDR2 is YYEEEE. The V and J ends lost 4 bases and 7 bases respectively, with 20 bases between them. The CDR3 length is 16 residues. The DNA for the CDR3 is TGTGCCAGCAGCACTCCCAGGGTTCGGGCTGGTGAAAAACTGTTTTTT. Protein product: CASSTPRVRAGEKLFF.

This clonotype showed up just a few times. The J gene is TRBJ2-1, the V gene TRBV21-1. TRBV21-1 is tagged as a pseudogene. This CDR3 is 16 amino acids long. Written as DNA, the CDR3 is TGTGCCAGCAGCAACTACCAGACTAGCTCCTACAATGAGCAGTTCTTC. Translating it yields CASSNYQTSSYNEQFF.

This clonotype was counted only a few times. The chain has TRBV10-3 and TRBJ2-3; 9 positions agree with TRBD1. CDR1 and CDR2 from the germline V gene are ENHRY and SYGVKD. The V gene end was trimmed by 2 bases and the J gene end by 5 bases; junction bases not matched to a gene: 5. The CDR3 is 15 residues long. CDR3 DNA: TGTGCCATCAGTGAGGCGGGACAGGGAGGAGATACGCAGTATTTT. Translated, it gives CAISEAGQGGDTQYF.

This clonotype was seen a handful of times. The chain joins TRBV12-3 or TRBV12-4 to TRBJ1-2; D uncertain. V lost 5 bases, J lost 4 bases, and 20 bases lay in between. The CDR3 covers 16 residues. The CDR3 nucleotides read TGTGCCAGCAGTCCGGTAGCCGGATTTAGGATCTATGGCTACACCTTC. Its translation: CASSPVAGFRIYGYTF.

This clonotype has more than one count but fewer than ten. The chain has TRBV6-2 or TRBV6-3 and TRBJ1-5; 8 nucleotides match TRBD1. Germline CDR1 is MNHEY and CDR2 is SVGEGT. The CDR3 runs 14 residues. Germline trimming cut 7 bases from V and 6 bases from J; bases unmatched to any gene: 8. CDR3 nucleotide sequence: TGTGCCAGCATTGACCCCACAGGGGGTCAGCCCCAGCATTTT. This gives the protein CASIDPTGGQPQHF.

The J gene is TRBJ2-7, the V gene TRBV2; 7 bases match TRBD2. Germline CDR1 SNHLY, CDR2 FYNNEI. The CDR3 extends over 13 amino acids. Unmatched junction bases numbered 10, after V lost 8 bases and J lost 6 bases. The CDR3 sequence: CASHNREVSEQYF. The CDR3 DNA is TGTGCCAGCCACAACCGGGAGGTGTCCGAGCAGTACTTC.